The present TCR delta chain was sequenced within a study of Vδ1+ human thymocytes. General study points: Highly polyclonal TRG and TRD repertoires with Gaussian CDR3 length distributions appeared in thymus.

Note on this clone: Its matching antigen is unknown.

Sorted Vdelta1+ thymocytes were roughly 96% to 99.6% pure. The template was reverse-transcribed extracted RNA. Multiplex PCR used pooled V-gene forward primers and a constant-region reverse primer to amplify CDR3s. With CATT, TCRdb re-called clones from the multiplex PCR reads. The table lists about 75,000 delta-chain clones, around 30% of them singletons, with roughly 0.25% in the top ten. J gave up 0 bases and V 2 bases, and 24 bases lay outside the gene matches. This CDR3 has 23 amino acids. Germline CDR1 reads TSWWSYY; CDR2 reads QGS. The specimen sequenced was Vdelta1+ gamma-delta thymocytes from the thymus. Noted subset: FACS-sorted CD3+ TCRalphabeta- TCRVdelta1+ TCRVdelta2- thymocytes. This rearrangement joins TRDV1 to TRDJ2; 7 bases agree with TRDD3. This sequence was found in a boy under two years old who had congenital heart surgery. The CDR3: CALGESPFARIRTPYSLTAQLFF. DNA for the CDR3: TGTGCTCTTGGGGAATCCCCTTTTGCGCGGATACGCACTCCCTATTCTTTGACAGCACAACTCTTCTTT.